This T cell receptor beta chain was sequenced for a study of cytomegalovirus exposure and HLA in healthy donors. In the study overall: When 398 donors were genotyped, roughly 78% of them were found to fall in the Caucasian-associated ancestry cluster. General study points: Among TCR beta chains, those listed as cytomegalovirus-associated numbered some 170.

Primers for the PCR totalled 60 Vbeta and 13 Jbeta. Generated by immunoSEQ multiplex PCR, the TCRdb table keeps only in-frame clones and is missing some. This table has approximately 120,000 clones, about 81% appearing once. Healthy people donating bone marrow made up the donors. Comment on this clone: The antigen is undetermined.

Per germline, CDR1 MNHNS and CDR2 SASEGT. The CDR3 is made up of 18 amino acids. Trimming left V 2 bases short and J 1 base short, with 15 bases between. The receptor was derived from a woman aged 30 to 39 in good health and CMV-seronegative. Material: PBMCs. The genes are TRBV6-1 and TRBJ2-6; D uncertain. CDR3 DNA: TGTGCCAGCAGTGAATTGTCAGGAATTCCTTCTGGGGCCAACGTCCTGACTTTC. Protein: CASSELSGIPSGANVLTF.